A selection of T cell receptor beta chains follows, all from one sample in a study of blood T cell repertoires in COVID-19. Libraries were prepared by immunoSEQ multiplex PCR; TCRdb keeps only in-frame clonotypes and omits some of them. The table has 90,000 to 100,000 clones, over 70% seen once. Input material: peripheral blood. These receptor sequences come from a man in his fifties or sixties with acute or convalescent COVID-19. Both conserved end residues are part of each CDR3. The D gene is left open where the match is weak.

D gene,V gene,J gene,CDR3 protein
.,TRBV2,TRBJ1-3,CASSASGSGNTIYF
TRBD1,TRBV11-2,TRBJ1-1,CASSSPRDSRRGEAFF
.,TRBV19,TRBJ1-5,CASRQGAGGNQPQHF
TRBD1,TRBV29-1,TRBJ1-5,CSGSYGQGNQPQHF
TRBD2,TRBV7-2,TRBJ2-1,CASTTLGRDEQFF
TRBD1,TRBV13,TRBJ1-1,CASSFDRGKTEAFF
TRBD2,TRBV6-5,TRBJ2-5,CASRASGVETQYF
TRBD1,TRBV7-8,TRBJ2-6,CASSRGGAGANVLTF
.,TRBV7-2,TRBJ2-2,CASSFESTGELFF
.,TRBV11-3,TRBJ2-1,CASSRNQGNEQFF
.,TRBV5-6,TRBJ1-1,CASSPAGQPLNTEAFF
TRBD2,TRBV27,TRBJ2-3,CASSLFSGRYLDTDTQYF
TRBD2,TRBV6-2/TRBV6-3,TRBJ2-3,CASSSGTSVVSDTQYF
.,TRBV19,TRBJ2-1,CASTDSRPYNEQFF
TRBD1,TRBV27,TRBJ2-1,CASKLDGTVSYNEQFF
.,TRBV13,TRBJ1-1,CASKIGQMNTEAFF
TRBD2,TRBV3-1/TRBV3-2,TRBJ2-7,CASSRGLAGSYEQYF
.,TRBV7-9,TRBJ2-5,CAPGLAPGETQYF
TRBD1,TRBV29-1,TRBJ1-1,CSLNRQGNTEAFF
.,TRBV7-2,TRBJ2-7,CASSLGGLDEQYF
TRBD1,TRBV15,TRBJ2-2,CATSRDFRGTGGTGELFF
TRBD1,TRBV4-1,TRBJ1-4,CASSQEGQGKEKLFF
.,TRBV7-7,TRBJ2-3,CASSSTRGDTQYF
.,TRBV5-1,TRBJ1-3,CASSLDPISSNTIYF
.,TRBV5-1,TRBJ2-2,CASSSGSANTGELFF
.,TRBV25-1,TRBJ1-5,CASSERGGGNSNQPQHF